Sequencing of this T cell receptor beta chain was carried out in a study of identical twins. Study-level results: Fewer insertions were carried by abundant cord blood beta clonotypes, but none was seen in memory repertoires. Modeled out-of-frame TCR alpha sharing in monozygotic twins fell below observed levels. Invariant T cells like MAIT and iNKT could partly confound the zero-insertion analyses.

In TCRdb, the 5' RACE reads were re-called with MiXCR into one record per CDR3 protein. Among about 810,000 distinct CDR3 sequences listed, about 12% were seen once. Points on this clonotype: Its cognate antigen is unknown.

The V gene's germline CDR1 is DFQATT and CDR2 SNEGSKA (reference sequence). The CDR3 contains 19 residues. Losses at the gene ends were 1 base for V and 2 bases for J; bases not matched to a gene: 19. The data also belong to a second study, concerning yellow fever vaccine responses in identical twins. As reported in that work: As reported, the vaccine T cell response of twins seemed partly convergent and partly personalized.

This chain links TRBV20-1 with TRBJ2-5, with 7 nucleotides matching TRBD1. The sequence came from a young woman in good health. Input material: PBMCs. CDR3 region: CSARGSGAFLGGPQETQYF. The CDR3 DNA sequence: TGCAGTGCTAGAGGGTCCGGGGCCTTCTTAGGGGGCCCACAAGAGACCCAGTACTTC.